This TCR beta chain was documented in a study of blood T cell repertoires in COVID-19 (TCRdb year 2020). Broadly, across the study: Samples from collaborators originated in the United States, Italy and Spain and spanned both the acute and convalescent phases of COVID-19. The samples were drawn from the first 160 participants of the ongoing ImmuneRACE study and from some 1,300 subjects provided by 6 global collaborators. The dataset comprised deeply sampled blood TCRbeta repertoires from subjects exposed to, actively infected with, or recovered from COVID-19. Where available, HLA class I and class II types were obtained from metadata supplied by the sample provider rather than from assay-based typing. The repertoires were made available in a free public database intended to serve as a resource for research on the immune response to SARS-CoV-2. Sample metadata almost always included a de-identified subject ID, COVID-19 status, age in years and sex. The material from the prospective study consisted of cDNA or gDNA derived from T cells, B-cell-depleted T cells, or PBMCs. Study-level results and caveats: Clinical and demographic metadata were provided uncurated, with the amount varying by source and participant.

To note about this clone: What this receptor recognizes is not known. The input lacks base qualities; no much larger clone sits a single base away.

From its cysteine to its phenylalanine, the CDR3 spans 15 amino acids. Only CDR3 DNA is held: 45 bases, read in frame from base 1. Via the germline V gene (reference sequence), CDR1 is SGHKS and CDR2 YYEKEE. Trimming removed 0 bases from V and 7 bases from J; the gene matches leave 3 bases unexplained. TCRbeta CDR3 regions were amplified from genomic DNA by means of the immunoSEQ Assay, a bias-controlled multiplex PCR. Turning to the authors' computational methods: The number of nucleated cells in each sample was estimated from the amplification of reference gene primers within the assay. To quantify the absolute abundance of each unique TCRbeta CDR3 rearrangement, sequence reads were collapsed and filtered. Productive Simpson clonality was computed per sample as the square root of Simpson's diversity index over productive rearrangements. TCRdb took this table from immuneACCESS and kept in-frame rearrangements with V and J called. Such tables lack part of the clones; where checked against another copy, unresolved V genes explain under half of the gap, and the rest is unexplained. The V and J calls and clone size are taken from that table; D and trimming were inferred from the DNA. This sample holds roughly 190,000 clones; about 93% were observed only once. 0.45% to 0.65% of the sample is taken by the ten largest.

The collaborating institutions used their own protocols to collect whole blood in K2EDTA tubes. Collaborator samples were shipped for TCRbeta analysis as frozen whole blood, isolated PBMCs, or DNA extracted from either sample type. The sequence links TRBV5-5 to TRBJ1-6, with 8 bases matching TRBD1. The clonotype originates from a man in his fifties or sixties with acute or convalescent COVID-19. Sample: peripheral blood. The encoded CDR3 is CASSLGRGLNSPLHF. The DNA is as follows: TGTGCCAGCAGCTTGGGCAGGGGGCTAAATTCACCCCTCCACTTT.